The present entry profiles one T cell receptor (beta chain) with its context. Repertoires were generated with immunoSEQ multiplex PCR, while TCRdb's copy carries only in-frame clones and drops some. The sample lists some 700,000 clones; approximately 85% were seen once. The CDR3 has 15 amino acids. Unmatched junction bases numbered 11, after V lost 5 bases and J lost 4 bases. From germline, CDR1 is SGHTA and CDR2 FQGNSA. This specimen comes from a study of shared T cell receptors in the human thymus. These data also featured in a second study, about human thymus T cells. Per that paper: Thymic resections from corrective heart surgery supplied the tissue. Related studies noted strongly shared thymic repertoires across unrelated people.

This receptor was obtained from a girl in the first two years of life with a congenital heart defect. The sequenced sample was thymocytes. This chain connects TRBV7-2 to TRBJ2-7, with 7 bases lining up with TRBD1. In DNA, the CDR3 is TGTGCCAGCAGCCGACTCCGGGACAGTAGATACGAGCAGTACTTC. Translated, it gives CASSRLRDSRYEQYF.